What follows is one T cell receptor beta chain and its context. This clonotype was seen more than once but under ten times. It lacks a known antigen. The input lacks base qualities; no much larger clone sits a single base away. CDR1 and CDR2 are read off the germline V gene (reference sequence) as DFQATT and SNEGSKA. From the cysteine through the phenylalanine, the CDR3 covers 13 amino acids. The CDR3 DNA has 39 bases and is translated from base 1. The V end loses 2 bases and the J end loses 0 bases, and a stretch of 6 bases separates them. What this sample's treatment or condition label stands for: live attenuated yellow fever vaccine strain. PBMCs were isolated from peripheral blood using a standard Ficoll-Paque protocol. CD4 and CD8 T-cell fractions were isolated with Dynabeads CD4 and CD8 positive selection kits. TriZol was used to extract RNA from bulk PBMCs, from CD4 and CD8 fractions, and from dextramer-positive and dextramer-negative fractions.

The sample originates from a study of T cells after yellow fever vaccination (dated by TCRdb to between 2017 and 2020). Background for the entire study: Libraries from fractions with low cell numbers were prepared with the SMART-Seq v4 Ultra Low Input RNA kit. Two healthy male donors, one aged 18 to 30 and one aged 30 to 40 years, were included in the cohort. Blood was collected at multiple timepoints before and after primary and secondary immunization, and bulk PBMC replicates and cell subsets were isolated. To follow T-cell clones before and after both primary and booster YFV17D yellow fever vaccination, bulk TCR alpha and beta repertoires underwent longitudinal sequencing.

Study-wide findings and limitations: The secondary T-cell response was weaker than the primary response but faster, peaking on day 5 instead of day 15. After the booster, most of the clones that had expanded following primary vaccination were detected again (just under 97% of CD4 and 88% of CD8), which suggests that memory was broadly maintained. A small share of clonotypes was detected in both CD4 and CD8 compartments, with the overlap likely arising from convergent recombination. Computational filtering was needed because FACS-sorted repertoires could contain abundant contaminating clonotypes from the bulk population. Because the study included only a couple of donors, the extent to which the findings can be generalized is limited.

The sequencer listed for this sample is Illumina NovaSeq 6000. TCR cDNA was made using 5'RACE template switching, a step that added a universal primer site and unique molecular identifiers. Priming for cDNA synthesis came from both the TCR alpha and TCR beta constant segments. Libraries were amplified in two PCR steps, with sample barcodes and sequencing adapters added in the second step. Sequencing of libraries was performed on Illumina HiSeq 2500 (2x100 bp) or NovaSeq (2x150 bp). On the study's bioinformatics: MIGEC was used to demultiplex reads and collapse the reads into UMI consensus sequences, and MiXCR was used for V(D)J alignment. Using edgeR on replicate PBMC samples, clonotypes were called vaccine-responding if FDR was below 0.01 and the log2 fold change was above 5 up to day 15. CD4 or CD8 identity was assigned to each bulk clonotype according to whether the clonotype was present at higher abundance in the sequenced CD4 repertoire or the sequenced CD8 repertoire. In TCRdb, the public reads were trimmed at Q25 with fastp and aligned with MiXCR, with productive beta chains retained. Every distinct CDR3 protein forms one entry, paired with its most common genes and DNA. These V and J calls derive from TCRdb rather than the authors' analysis. The sample table shows approximately 300,000 distinct CDR3 sequences, and about 10% are seen once. The ten biggest clones cover roughly 3% of the sample.

The sample here was CD4+ T cells sorted from PBMCs, taken 45 days after the yellow fever booster vaccination. The sequence came from a man aged 18 to 29 who received the YFV17D yellow fever vaccine. The chain is assembled from TRBV20-1 and TRBJ2-3; a confident D gene designation cannot be given. This receptor carries the CDR3 CSARTPSTDTQYF. The DNA reads as follows: TGCAGTGCTAGAACCCCTAGCACAGATACGCAGTATTTT.